The entry below gives a single T cell receptor (beta chain) sequence along with its context. This sample was taken from a study of shared clonotypes between healthy human individuals. V lost 1 base and J 3 bases, leaving 19 bases between the germline ends. This CDR3 contains 18 residues. Germline loops: CDR1 LNHDA, CDR2 SQIVND (reference sequence). Cells designated naive CD8 were CD45RO-negative and were positively selected for CCR7, with terminally differentiated effector memory CD45RA+ cells excluded. Participating donors were healthy, HIV-negative adults free of recent acute infections or vaccinations. The assay ran at deep level. Method: immunoSEQ multiplex PCR; TCRdb's copy keeps in-frame clones and lacks some. The table has approximately 720,000 clones, about 90% seen once.

Sequenced sample: naive CD8+ T cells sorted from blood. The receptor was isolated from a man aged 25 to 40 in good health. This rearrangement joins TRBV19 to TRBJ2-1; D might be TRBD1 or TRBD2, each matching 6 bases. This CDR3 reads CASSIVAAGVSGYNEQFF. The CDR3 DNA follows: TGTGCCAGTAGTATAGTAGCGGCAGGGGTTTCCGGCTACAATGAGCAGTTCTTC.